Listed here are 18 T cell receptor beta chains from one sample, sequenced in a study of blood T cells in healthy people across ages. A sample-barcoded 5' primer and a J-beta primer mix were used in a second PCR of about 7 to 12 cycles. TCRdb redid the calling of the 5' RACE reads with MiXCR, one entry per CDR3 protein. The sample has around 990,000 distinct CDR3 sequences, 30% to 40% seen once. Material: blood. Source of these receptors: a man between 18 and 29 years old in good health.

The rearrangement uses TRBV29-1 and TRBJ2-5, with TRBD2 as a possible D gene (6 bases). V was shortened by 3 bases and J by 3 bases, with 11 bases between the two germline ends. The CDR3 spans 13 residues. Germline CDR1 and CDR2: SQVTM and ANQGSEA. CDR3 residues: CSVDVRGEETQYF. The CDR3 DNA is TGCAGCGTTGACGTGCGGGGTGAAGAGACCCAGTACTTC.

The chain recombines TRBV4-2 with TRBJ2-7, with TRBD2 as a possible D gene (5 bases). V was pared by 0 bases and J by 7 bases, with 19 bases between. The CDR3 has 16 amino acids. Germline CDR1 LGHNA, CDR2 YNFKEQ. The CDR3 coding sequence is TGTGCCAGCAGCCAAGATGAGGGAGACCCCTACAATGAGCAGTACTTC. Protein: CASSQDEGDPYNEQYF.

CDR3 DNA: TGTGCCAGCAGACCAGACAGGGGGCATCCCTATGGCTACACCTTC. This gives the protein CASRPDRGHPYGYTF. The chain couples TRBV12-3 or TRBV12-4 to TRBJ1-2; 10 bases line up with TRBD1. The V segment lost 6 bases and the J segment 4 bases; nucleotides outside the gene matches: 8. CDR3 length: 15 amino acids.

This clonotype was counted at least ten times. This chain joins TRBV4-3 and TRBJ1-4, with TRBD1 identical over 9 bases. Germline loops: CDR1 LGHNA, CDR2 YSLEER. The junction had 9 bases not matched to a gene; V was cut back by 0 bases and J by 10 bases. The CDR3 contains 16 residues. Written as DNA, the CDR3 is TGCGCCAGCAGCCAAGATGGAACAGGGGGCCGGGGAAAACTGTTTTTT. This sequence encodes CASSQDGTGGRGKLFF.

This clonotype came up a few times. The V gene is TRBV12-3 or TRBV12-4, the J gene TRBJ1-2; 8 nucleotides match TRBD1. V shed 3 bases and J 10 bases; nucleotides not matched to a gene: 7. The CDR3 is made up of 13 amino acids. The CDR3 protein is CASSFRTGINYTF. In DNA, the CDR3 is TGTGCCAGCAGTTTCCGGACAGGGATCAACTACACCTTC.

This clonotype was seen a few times. The chain has TRBV5-1 and TRBJ2-1; tentative D call: TRBD2 (6 bases). The DNA end lines up better with TRBJ2-7; the J call may be wrong. In germline, CDR1 is SGHRS, CDR2 YFSETQ. The CDR3 is 15 residues long. The DNA for the CDR3 is TGCGCCAGCAGGTTAGCGGCTACCTCCTACAATGAGCAGTACTTC. As protein: CASRLAATSYNEQYF.

This clonotype was found a few times. This chain connects TRBV4-2 to TRBJ1-4; 12 bases line up with TRBD1. CDR3 length: 17 amino acids. The V gene's germline CDR1 is LGHNA and CDR2 YNFKEQ. Trimming cost V 4 bases and J 7 bases; bases outside gene matches: 10. The CDR3 reads CASSRLPGQGASEKLFF. CDR3 DNA sequence: TGTGCCAGCAGCCGACTACCGGGACAGGGGGCGAGTGAAAAACTGTTTTTT.

This clonotype showed up just a few times. The chain links TRBV4-1 to TRBJ2-3, with D maybe TRBD2 (5 bases). The CDR3 has 11 amino acids. Germline values: CDR1 MGHRA, CDR2 YSYEKL. V gave up 3 bases and J gave up 9 bases, with 7 bases separating them. Written as DNA, the CDR3 is TGCGCCAGCAGCCACAGAGGGACGCAGTATTTT. It encodes CASSHRGTQYF.

About this clonotype itself: With a much larger clone just one base away, this may be a read error. The V and J genes are TRBV28 and TRBJ2-5; 10 nucleotides agree with TRBD1. Germline-derived CDR1 and CDR2 are MDHEN and SYDVKM. The V and J ends lost 4 bases and 11 bases, in that order; junction bases with no gene match: 10. The CDR3 is made up of 14 amino acids. The CDR3 here is CASSSAGQGTLQYF. The CDR3 DNA is TGTGCCAGCAGTTCCGCGGGACAGGGGACCCTTCAGTACTTC. Based on the CDR3 plus reference TRBV28 and TRBJ2-5, the full variable domain is DVKVTQSSRYLVKRTGEKVFLECVQDMDHENMFWYRQDPGLGLRLIYFSYDVKMKEKGDIPEGYSVSREKKERFSLILESASTNQTSMYLCASSSAGQGTLQYFGPGTRLLVL.

This clonotype was detected many times. The chain employs TRBV2 and TRBJ1-5, with a weak D call TRBD1 (5 bases). The CDR3 consists of 15 residues. With 6 bases removed from V and 4 bases from J, the gap between germline ends came to 16 bases. Germline CDR1 reads SNHLY; CDR2 reads FYNNEI. The CDR3 DNA follows: TGTGCCAGCAGGGATAGTCGGGACCGGAATCAGCCCCAGCATTTT. Its protein product is CASRDSRDRNQPQHF.

The V gene is TRBV29-1, the J gene TRBJ1-2; D unresolved. Germline CDR1 SQVTM, CDR2 ANQGSEA. The CDR3 runs 11 residues. V lost 6 bases and J 4 bases, leaving 9 bases between the germline ends. The CDR3 here is CSVRDRYGYTF. CDR3 nucleotide sequence: TGCAGCGTCCGAGACCGCTATGGCTACACCTTC.

V gene TRBV5-6 combines with J gene TRBJ2-1; D is undetermined. The ends were cut back, 1 base at V and 4 bases at J, with 12 bases in the middle. This CDR3 region has 15 residues. Germline V gene data show CDR1 as SGHDT and CDR2 as YYEEEE. This CDR3 reads CASSLFDVGYNEQFF. The CDR3 DNA sequence: TGTGCCAGCAGCTTGTTCGACGTGGGGTACAATGAGCAGTTCTTC.

This chain links TRBV12-3 or TRBV12-4 with TRBJ2-1; D remains ambiguous. V gave up 7 bases and J gave up 4 bases, with 11 bases separating them. The CDR3 runs 13 residues. In nucleotides, the CDR3 is TGTGCCAGCAATGCAGAAAGGTACAATGAGCAGTTCTTC. The encoded protein is CASNAERYNEQFF.

This clonotype was seen a few times. V is TRBV27 and J is TRBJ1-2; weak D call: TRBD1 (6 bases). In germline, CDR1 is MNHEY, CDR2 SMNVEV (reference sequence). V shed 7 bases and J shed 4 bases, with 13 bases lying between them. The CDR3 covers 13 residues. The CDR3 reads CASMGGRTYGYTF. The CDR3 nucleotides are TGTGCCAGCATGGGGGGGCGAACCTATGGCTACACCTTC.

The chain joins TRBV6-6 to TRBJ1-2, with no clear D. V was shortened by 0 bases and J by 4 bases, with 9 bases between the two germline ends. CDR1 is MNHNY, CDR2 SVGAGI, per germline (reference sequence). The CDR3 runs 14 residues. The chain's CDR3 is CASSYSITVYGYTF. The CDR3 nucleotides are TGTGCCAGCAGTTACTCTATTACGGTCTATGGCTACACCTTC.

This clonotype has a handful of counts. The genes are TRBV5-1 and TRBJ2-1; D perhaps matches TRBD2 (6 bases). This CDR3 comprises 14 residues. The ends were cut back, 4 bases at V and 5 bases at J, with 13 bases in the middle. Germline assignment: CDR1 SGHRS and CDR2 YFSETQ. The CDR3 nucleotides read TGCGCCAGCAGCGTCGGCGGGGCAAACAATGAGCAGTTCTTC. Translating it yields CASSVGGANNEQFF. The whole variable domain, filled in from reference TRBV5-1 and TRBJ2-1, reads KAGVTQTPRYLIKTRGQQVTLSCSPISGHRSVSWYQQTPGQGLQFLFEYFSETQRNKGNFPGRFSGRQFSNSRSEMNVSTLELGDSALYLCASSVGGANNEQFFGPGTRLTVL.

The genes are TRBV11-1 and TRBJ2-5, with 11 bases lining up with TRBD2. The J segment lost 11 bases and the V segment lost 6 bases, leaving 20 bases of the junction unmatched. The CDR3 spans 17 residues. The germline gives CDR1 SGHAT, CDR2 FQDESV (reference sequence). The DNA of the CDR3 is TGTGCCAGCAGTTCTACTAGCGGGGGCCGACGCTACAATGAGCAGTACTTC. Translation gives CASSSTSGGRRYNEQYF.

The genes are TRBV12-3 or TRBV12-4 and TRBJ2-2, with TRBD2 as a possible D gene (6 bases). Trimming removed 1 base from V and 6 bases from J, with 9 bases in between. This CDR3 is 14 amino acids long. In DNA form, the CDR3 reads TGTGCCAGCAGTTTAGGAGGAGGGGCCGGGGAGCTGTTTTTT. This encodes CASSLGGGAGELFF.